This T cell receptor (beta chain) appears in the sequencing data of a study of blood T cell repertoires in COVID-19. Authors' methods: Amplification of reference gene primers was used by the study to estimate nucleated cell counts. Using immunoSEQ multiplex PCR, the repertoire was profiled, and TCRdb retains in-frame clones only, with some absent. V and J calls and clone size come straight from that table; D and trimming were deduced from the DNA. The table shows roughly 190,000 clones, with roughly four fifths occurring only once. This receptor was obtained from a woman aged 40 to 49 with acute or convalescent COVID-19. The sample taken for sequencing was peripheral blood.

As DNA, the CDR3 is TGTGCCAGCAGCCCCAGTCCCTCCTACGAGCAGTACTTC. Its protein is CASSPSPSYEQYF. The rearrangement joins TRBV28 to TRBJ2-7; D is unresolved. The CDR3 sequence is 13 residues long. The V gene lost 6 bases and the J gene lost 0 bases, with 9 bases spanning the gap. Germline V gene data show CDR1 as MDHEN and CDR2 as SYDVKM. The whole variable domain, filled in from reference TRBV28 and TRBJ2-7, reads DVKVTQSSRYLVKRTGEKVFLECVQDMDHENMFWYRQDPGLGLRLIYFSYDVKMKEKGDIPEGYSVSREKKERFSLILESASTNQTSMYLCASSPSPSYEQYFGPGTRLTVT.